Below, 27 T cell receptor beta chains from the same sample are listed, as sequenced in a study of beta chain features in type 1 diabetes. Whole-study results and caveats: TCRB CDR3s were moderately but significantly shorter in Type 1 diabetes patients in all four CD4+ subsets.

No antigen is known for these receptors. Every isolated RNA sample was fully reverse transcribed, so sequencing captured expressed TCRB transcripts. TCRdb keeps only in-frame clones here, not all; method: immunoSEQ multiplex PCR. The data contain around 710,000 clones, 12% of them singletons. The specimen sequenced was naive CD4+ T cells from blood. Receptors were obtained from a young man with type 1 diabetes.

The chain links TRBV30 to TRBJ2-1; 11 positions agree with TRBD2. The CDR3 totals 15 residues. The germline V gene encodes CDR1 GTSNPN and CDR2 SVGIG (reference sequence). J was trimmed by 5 bases and V by 1 base; bases with no gene match: 4. For the CDR3, the DNA is TGTGCCTGGAGTGCGTATAGCGGGGGGGACAATGAGCAGTTCTTC. As protein: CAWSAYSGGDNEQFF.

The chain links TRBV7-2 to TRBJ2-7, with 8 nucleotides matching TRBD1. This CDR3 has 14 amino acids. Germline V gene lookup returns CDR1 SGHTA and CDR2 FQGNSA. V gave up 3 bases and J gave up 2 bases; unmatched junction bases: 3. The CDR3 DNA sequence: TGTGCCAGCAGCTTGACAGGGGTTCCCTACGAGCAGTACTTC. Translation gives CASSLTGVPYEQYF.

This clone has only a few counts. This chain links TRBV14 with TRBJ2-7, with D maybe TRBD1 (5 bases). The germline V gene has CDR1 SGHDN and CDR2 FVKESK. The CDR3 sequence is 12 residues long. V lost 2 bases and J lost 6, with 8 bases in between. The CDR3 DNA is TGTGCCAGCAGCCAAAGGGGCCCCGAGCAGTACTTC. Translation gives CASSQRGPEQYF. Full variable domain (outside the CDR3, taken from reference TRBV14 and TRBJ2-7): EAGVTQFPSHSVIEKGQTVTLRCDPISGHDNLYWYRRVMGKEIKFLLHFVKESKQDESGMPNNRFLAERTGGTYSTLKVQPAELEDSGVYFCASSQRGPEQYFGPGTRLTVT.

This clone was recorded a few times. The chain is built from TRBV7-9 and TRBJ2-1; 12 nucleotides align to TRBD2. Trimming cost V 2 bases and J 9 bases; bases outside gene matches: 2. The germline CDR1 and CDR2 sequences are SEHNR and FQNEAQ (reference sequence). This CDR3 has 14 amino acids. In nucleotides, the CDR3 is TGTGCCAGCAGCTTACCGGGACTAGCGGGTGAGCAGTTCTTC. Its translation is CASSLPGLAGEQFF.

The J gene is TRBJ1-6, the V gene TRBV11-2; D uncertain. Germline loops: CDR1 SGHAT, CDR2 FQNNGV. Trimming pared 5 bases from V and 9 bases from J, leaving 17 bases between. The CDR3 consists of 15 residues. The CDR3 nucleotides are TGTGCCAGCAGCCTCCCGTTCCGGGGAAGTTCACCCCTCCACTTT. Protein sequence: CASSLPFRGSSPLHF.

This clone has a handful of counts. The chain employs TRBV25-1 and TRBJ1-2, with 7 bases that match TRBD1. This CDR3 is built from 14 residues. After removal of 7 bases from V and 6 bases from J, the junction contained 11 bases not matched to a gene. CDR1 and CDR2 (germline): MGHDK, SYGVNS. In DNA, the CDR3 is TGTGCCAGCACTTCAAAACAGGGGCGGGATGGCTACACCTTC. It yields the protein CASTSKQGRDGYTF.

This clone was seen a handful of times. The chain uses TRBV30 and TRBJ1-5; D ambiguous. CDR3 length equals 13 residues. Between the trimmed V and J ends, which lost 2 bases and 5 bases, there was a span of 10 bases. Germline assignment: CDR1 GTSNPN and CDR2 SVGIG (reference sequence). CDR3 DNA: TGTGCCTGGAGTCGTGAGGGTCATCAGCCCCAGCATTTT. This codes for CAWSREGHQPQHF.

The J gene is TRBJ2-3, the V gene TRBV7-9; the match to TRBD2 covers 9 bases. Losses at the gene ends were 6 bases for V and 0 bases for J; bases not matched to a gene: 4. The germline V gene encodes CDR1 SEHNR and CDR2 FQNEAQ (reference sequence). This CDR3 is built from 15 residues. CDR3 sequence (DNA): TGTGCCAGCAGGAGCGGGGGGACTAGCACAGATACGCAGTATTTT. It codes for CASRSGGTSTDTQYF.

This clone was seen more than once but under ten times. The V call is TRBV7-2, the J call TRBJ2-5; 8 bases align to TRBD1. Germline-derived CDR1 and CDR2 are SGHTA and FQGNSA. The CDR3 loop spans 15 amino acids. Losses at the gene ends were 1 base for V and 4 bases for J; bases not matched to a gene: 5. The DNA for the CDR3 is TGTGCCAGCAGCTTAGGGACAGGGACGGGAGAGACCCAGTACTTC. Protein sequence: CASSLGTGTGETQYF.

This sequence joins TRBV5-6 and TRBJ2-1; TRBD2 matches at 13 bases. The CDR3 spans 15 residues. V lost 4 bases and J lost 8; bases outside the gene matches: 6. Germline V gene sequence: CDR1 SGHDT, CDR2 YYEEEE. The CDR3 nucleotides read TGTGCCAGCAGCGCGACTAGCGGGGGGATGGATGAGCAGTTCTTC. The encoded protein is CASSATSGGMDEQFF.

This chain connects TRBV19 to TRBJ2-5, with D possibly matching TRBD2 (5 bases). Trimming removed 4 bases from V and 4 bases from J, with 16 bases in between. Looked up from germline, CDR1 is LNHDA and CDR2 is SQIVND (reference sequence). The CDR3 runs to 15 residues. As DNA, the CDR3 is TGTGCCAGTAGTAGAGGGCAGGAGGTGGCAGAGACCCAGTACTTC. As protein: CASSRGQEVAETQYF. The full variable domain, rest sourced from reference TRBV19 and TRBJ2-5, is DGGITQSPKYLFRKEGQNVTLSCEQNLNHDAMYWYRQDPGQGLRLIYYSQIVNDFQKGDIAEGYSVSREKKESFPLTVTSAQKNPTAFYLCASSRGQEVAETQYFGPGTRLLVL.

The chain carries TRBV9 and TRBJ2-2; D is ambiguous. This CDR3 comprises 14 residues. In germline, CDR1 is SGDLS, CDR2 YYNGEE. The V end lost 0 bases, the J end lost 1 base, and 4 bases lay between the germline ends. CDR3 sequence (DNA): TGTGCCAGCAGCGTAGACAGGAACACCGGGGAGCTGTTTTTT. This sequence encodes CASSVDRNTGELFF.

This sequence joins TRBV7-2 and TRBJ2-3, with TRBD2 matching 10 bases. The germline CDR1 and CDR2 sequences are SGHTA and FQGNSA. V lost 5 bases, J lost 2 bases, and 4 bases stayed unmatched. The CDR3 has 15 residues. CDR3 DNA sequence: TGTGCCAGCAGCCCCGGACTAGCGGCCACAGATACGCAGTATTTT. Its translation: CASSPGLAATDTQYF.

This clone was recorded a few times. This same CDR3 is encoded by further DNA sequences in the sample. The rearrangement uses TRBV5-1 and TRBJ2-5; 7 bases match TRBD1. Losses at the gene ends were 1 base for V and 3 bases for J; bases not matched to a gene: 0. The CDR3 length is 13 residues. The germline gives CDR1 SGHRS, CDR2 YFSETQ. The CDR3, as DNA: TGCGCCAGCAGCTTGACAGGGGAAGAGACCCAGTACTTC. Translation gives CASSLTGEETQYF. The full variable domain, completed using reference TRBV5-1 and TRBJ2-5, is KAGVTQTPRYLIKTRGQQVTLSCSPISGHRSVSWYQQTPGQGLQFLFEYFSETQRNKGNFPGRFSGRQFSNSRSEMNVSTLELGDSALYLCASSLTGEETQYFGPGTRLLVL.

This clone was found a few times. The chain carries TRBV10-3 and TRBJ1-5; 8 bases match TRBD1. The CDR3 totals 15 residues. V shed 0 bases and J 8 bases; nucleotides not matched to a gene: 6. Germline values: CDR1 ENHRY, CDR2 SYGVKD. CDR3 loop: CAISESGQGAEPQHF. The CDR3 DNA reads TGTGCCATCAGTGAGTCGGGCCAGGGGGCTGAGCCCCAGCATTTT.

The chain uses TRBV30 and TRBJ2-5, with TRBD1 matching over 7 bases. CDR1 is GTSNPN and CDR2 is SVGIG in the germline V gene (reference sequence). This CDR3 has 13 residues. The J segment lost 11 bases and the V segment lost 2 bases, leaving 11 bases of the junction unmatched. CDR3 nucleotide sequence: TGTGCCTGGAGTTCGACAGACAGGGCGGTGCAGTACTTC. Residues: CAWSSTDRAVQYF. Full variable domain (missing parts from reference TRBV30 and TRBJ2-5): SQTIHQWPATLVQPVGSPLSLECTVEGTSNPNLYWYRQAAGRGLQLLFYSVGIGQISSEVPQNLSASRPQDRQFILSSKKLLLSDSGFYLCAWSSTDRAVQYFGPGTRLLVL.

There are a few counts of this clone. This same CDR3 is encoded by further DNA sequences in the sample. The chain employs TRBV6-1 and TRBJ2-7, with a possible D match to TRBD1 (5 bases). The V gene lost 4 bases and the J gene lost 3 bases, with 7 bases spanning the gap. Germline V gene data show CDR1 as MNHNS and CDR2 as SASEGT. This CDR3 is 12 amino acids long. CDR3 sequence reads: CASSGQGYEQYF. CDR3 bases: TGTGCCAGCAGTGGGCAGGGCTACGAGCAGTACTTC.

This chain connects TRBV5-4 to TRBJ1-1; D unresolved. The CDR3 is made up of 13 amino acids. Germline V CDR1 and CDR2: SGHNT, YYREEE (reference sequence). V was cut by 3 bases and J by 4 bases, with 10 bases left in between. As DNA, the CDR3 is TGTGCCAGCAGCTCAATGGACCTCACTGAAGCTTTCTTT. Translating it yields CASSSMDLTEAFF.

This clone was seen a few times. This chain uses TRBV4-3 with TRBJ2-6; D may be TRBD1 or TRBD2 (5 bases each). CDR3 length: 15 residues. Germline CDR1 reads LGHNA; CDR2 reads YSLEER. V was trimmed by 1 base and J by 13 bases, leaving 17 bases between them. CDR3: CASSQAGGRPRVLTF. The CDR3 region has the DNA TGCGCCAGCAGCCAAGCTGGGGGACGTCCGCGGGTCCTGACTTTC.

The chain joins TRBV14 to TRBJ2-5; D remains ambiguous. This CDR3 is 14 amino acids long. Germline CDR1 is SGHDN and CDR2 is FVKESK. V lost 4 bases and J lost 2, with 11 bases in between. CDR3 coding DNA: TGTGCCAGCAGCCCGCTGGACGGGCAAGAGACCCAGTACTTC. Translating it yields CASSPLDGQETQYF.

This clone appeared a few times. This chain links TRBV6-5 with TRBJ1-2, with D maybe TRBD1 (6 bases). CDR3 size: 15 residues. The ends were cut back, 5 bases at V and 2 bases at J, with 15 bases in the middle. The germline CDR1 and CDR2 sequences are MNHEY and SVGAGI. CDR3 nucleotides: TGTGCCAGCAGTCCCAGAGGACAGTTGAACTATGGCTACACCTTC. Protein: CASSPRGQLNYGYTF.

The chain is built from TRBV11-2 and TRBJ1-5; 8 positions agree with TRBD1. The CDR3 is made up of 17 amino acids. V lost 5 bases, J lost 0 bases, and 9 bases stayed unmatched. Germline values: CDR1 SGHAT, CDR2 FQNNGV. CDR3 in amino acids: CASSGRTGRNSNQPQHF. In nucleotides, the CDR3 is TGTGCCAGCAGCGGGCGGACAGGGAGAAATAGCAATCAGCCCCAGCATTTT.

This chain links TRBV9 with TRBJ2-7; the D gene is possibly TRBD2 (6 bases). This CDR3 is built from 15 residues. V was cut by 4 bases and J by 3 bases, with 17 bases left in between. The V gene's germline CDR1 is SGDLS and CDR2 YYNGEE. The CDR3 spells CASSPNPAGHYEQYF. The CDR3 DNA sequence: TGTGCCAGCAGCCCCAACCCGGCGGGGCACTACGAGCAGTACTTC.

This clone has just a few counts. V usage is TRBV18 and J usage is TRBJ1-2; D perhaps matches TRBD1 (6 bases). Germline CDR1 and CDR2: KGHSH and LQKENI. This CDR3 is 14 amino acids long. Trimming took off 4 bases at V and 0 bases at J, with 9 bases between the two ends. The CDR3 nucleotides read TGTGCCAGCTCACAGGACAGCGCTAACTATGGCTACACCTTC. It is translated as CASSQDSANYGYTF.

This clone was detected a few times. J is TRBJ2-3 and V is TRBV4-1; the D gene is possibly TRBD2 (5 bases). The germline gives CDR1 MGHRA, CDR2 YSYEKL. Trimming shortened V by 4 bases and J by 3 bases, and 14 bases separated the two germline ends. The CDR3 is made up of 15 amino acids. CDR3 sequence: CASSLSGRGTDTQYF. Here the CDR3 DNA reads TGCGCCAGCAGCCTAAGCGGACGGGGAACAGATACGCAGTATTTT.

The V gene is TRBV25-1, the J gene TRBJ2-3; D is ambiguous. V was cut by 1 base and J by 2 bases, with 7 bases left in between. Germline V gives CDR1 MGHDK, CDR2 SYGVNS. CDR3 length: 14 amino acids. DNA of the CDR3: TGTGCCAGCAGTGAATTTGGGGTCACAGATACGCAGTATTTT. It is translated as CASSEFGVTDTQYF.

This clone was found a few times. The V call is TRBV28, the J call TRBJ2-7; D gene uncertain. There are 14 residues in the CDR3. The germline CDR1 and CDR2 sequences are MDHEN and SYDVKM. Trimming cost V 5 bases and J 2 bases, with 13 bases left between them. CDR3 DNA sequence: TGTGCCAGCAGTCCCACATGGGGTGCCTACGAGCAGTACTTC. It yields the protein CASSPTWGAYEQYF.